This entry concerns a single T cell receptor beta chain. This clone was detected a few times. What antigen it recognizes has not been identified. Per-nucleotide qualities are absent, and no much larger clonotype sits a single base away. The data originate from a study of STAT5B mutations in CD4+ large granular lymphocyte leukemia (dated by TCRdb to between 2021 and 2024). For context, the study as a whole: Among the healthy controls, the CDR3 'QG' motif was associated with a particular HLA allele. The study compared the TCRbeta repertoires of patients with CD4+ T-cell large granular lymphocyte leukemia against the TCRbeta repertoires of healthy blood donors. Flow cytometry on FACSCanto II or FACSVerse showed that the purified fractions were more than 95% pure among lymphocytes.

On the study overall, not on this receptor specifically: The data were not HLA-matched, and the relatively small sample size could explain the higher clonality seen in CD4+ compared with CD8+ T-LGLL. Main leukemic clonotypes were private to each patient, although approximately 25% of the main leukemic clonotypes were found at low frequency in the non-leukemic repertoires of other patients. CD4-sorted patient repertoires appeared more clonal than healthy CD4+ repertoires, and this difference persisted after removing the putative leukemic clones. Enrichment of TRBV06-family usage was observed among the top patient clones (8/27) relative to healthy controls (2/35).

The immunoSEQ assay at survey resolution was used to sequence TCRbeta rearrangements from genomic DNA. Turning to the authors' computational methods: In the TCR sequencing data, the smallest productive clonotype frequency that could be detected was 2.59 x 10-5. Analyses included only productive TCRbeta rearrangements, meaning complete and in-frame sequences. Sample clonality was computed as Simpson clonality in the immunoSEQ Analyzer version 3.0. Based on frequency, clones were grouped as very rare, small, medium, large (1-20%) or hyperexpanded (>20%). Generation probabilities were estimated with OLGA 1.2.3, V-gene circos plots were made with VDJtools, specificities were searched in VDJdb, and CDR3 motifs were identified with GLIPH. As stored in TCRdb, this immuneACCESS dataset retains in-frame rearrangements with V and J assigned. A fraction of the clones does not appear; measured against another copy, unresolved V genes explain less than half of the discrepancy, and the remainder lacks a known reason. V and J calls and clone size are given by that table; D and trimming were obtained from the DNA. The sample data list 45,000 to 55,000 clones, and 55% to 75% of these were observed just once. The ten largest account for more than 1.5% of the sample.

The junction carries 12 bases between V and J, which are trimmed by 3 bases and 6 bases respectively. According to the germline V gene, CDR1 reads SGDLS and CDR2 reads YYNGEE. Measured from the cysteine to the phenylalanine, the CDR3 is 13 residues long. Of all the DNA, just the CDR3 is kept, 39 bases in frame from base 1. The healthy control group was made up of 30 to 45 blood donors, and the Finnish Red Cross blood service supplied their buffy coats. All TCR-sequenced material derived from peripheral blood: patient blood samples and healthy donor buffy coats. Ficoll-Hypaque gradient centrifugation was used to isolate peripheral blood mononuclear cells. For the healthy controls, CD4+ cells were obtained from buffy coats by magnetic purification. Genomic DNA was extracted with the Gentra Puregene Cell and Tissue kit and quantified on a Qubit 2.0 fluorometer.

Source material: CD4+ T cells from blood buffy coats. This receptor was taken from a human donor in good health. In this chain, TRBV9 is recombined with TRBJ1-1, with TRBD1 perhaps the D gene, on 5 matching bases. The nucleotides read TGTGCCAGCAGCGCCCCCGGGGGGGCTGAAGCTTTCTTT. Its translation reads: CASSAPGGAEAFF.